This entry lists 16 T cell receptor beta chains sequenced from one sample in a study of blood T cell repertoires in COVID-19 (dated by TCRdb to 2018 to 2020). Libraries were prepared through the immunoSEQ multiplex PCR assay. TCRdb obtained this table from immuneACCESS and retained in-frame rearrangements with V and J assigned. These tables miss some clones; where compared with another copy, unresolved V genes account for less than half of the shortfall, and the remainder is unexplained. The sample table holds about 140,000 clones, of which over 60% were seen once. The ten largest clones represent under 3% of the sample. The sequenced sample consisted of PBMCs or T cells enriched from blood (not recorded which). These TCRs come from a woman aged 50 to 65 who had recovered from COVID-19.

V and J are TRBV19 and TRBJ1-5; 10 bases agree with TRBD1. After removal of 6 bases from V and 6 bases from J, the junction contained 11 bases not matched to a gene. The CDR3 loop spans 16 amino acids. Germline-derived CDR1 and CDR2 are LNHDA and SQIVND (reference sequence). The CDR3 spells CASRLETGGLTQPQHF. The CDR3, as DNA: TGTGCCAGTAGGCTAGAGACAGGGGGCTTAACTCAGCCCCAGCATTTT. Using reference TRBV19 and TRBJ1-5 for the parts outside the CDR3, the full variable domain is DGGITQSPKYLFRKEGQNVTLSCEQNLNHDAMYWYRQDPGQGLRLIYYSQIVNDFQKGDIAEGYSVSREKKESFPLTVTSAQKNPTAFYLCASRLETGGLTQPQHFGDGTRLSIL.

This chain links TRBV11-3 with TRBJ2-3, with D perhaps TRBD2 (5 bases). Trimming pared 5 bases from V and 6 bases from J, leaving 21 bases between. The V gene's germline CDR1 is SGHNT and CDR2 YENEEA. The CDR3 is made up of 16 amino acids. The CDR3 loop reads CASSPPRAPKRDTQYF. Written as DNA, the CDR3 is TGTGCCAGCAGCCCGCCCCGAGCGCCCAAGCGGGATACGCAGTATTTT.

This rearrangement joins TRBV7-3 to TRBJ2-1, with 11 bases identical to TRBD2. V lost 6 bases and J lost 3; bases outside the gene matches: 22. Germline-derived CDR1 and CDR2 are SGHTA and FQGTGA. CDR3 length: 21 residues. The CDR3 bases are TGTGCCAGCAGTAAAAAACTGGGACAACTACTAGCGGGAGTGGGCTACAATGAGCAGTTCTTC. This translates into CASSKKLGQLLAGVGYNEQFF.

The CDR3 protein is CASSGVQREMENEQFF. Written as DNA, the CDR3 is TGTGCCAGCAGTGGGGTGCAGCGGGAGATGGAAAATGAGCAGTTCTTC. The chain carries TRBV6-4 and TRBJ2-1; TRBD2 agrees at 8 bases. CDR1 and CDR2 (germline): MRHNA, SNTAGT. The ends lost 4 bases at V and 7 bases at J; junction bases unmatched: 12. The CDR3 is 16 residues long.

The rearrangement uses TRBV11-2 and TRBJ2-7; 7 bases fit TRBD2. The CDR3 spans 15 residues. V was clipped by 5 bases and J by 4 bases; unmatched bases: 11. Looked up from germline, CDR1 is SGHAT and CDR2 is FQNNGV. Written as DNA, the CDR3 is TGTGCCAGCAGCCCACTCGGGGCGGGAGCGTACGAGCAGTACTTC. Amino acid sequence: CASSPLGAGAYEQYF.

The chain joins TRBV10-3 to TRBJ2-5; 8 bases align to TRBD2. The V gene's germline CDR1 is ENHRY and CDR2 SYGVKD. J gave up 7 bases and V 4 bases, and 11 bases lay outside the gene matches. The CDR3 loop spans 15 amino acids. In DNA form, the CDR3 reads TGTGCCATCAGTGGAACTAGCGGAGGGGCAGGGACCCAGTACTTC. Protein sequence: CAISGTSGGAGTQYF.

The chain carries TRBV5-4 and TRBJ2-3, with 7 bases fitting TRBD1. CDR1 SGHNT and CDR2 YYREEE come from the germline V gene (reference sequence). The J segment lost 5 bases and the V segment lost 4 bases, leaving 4 bases of the junction unmatched. The CDR3 has 13 amino acids. CDR3 DNA: TGTGCCAGCAGCGAACAGGGGCGAGATACGCAGTATTTT. Amino acids: CASSEQGRDTQYF.

In this sample, this clone turned up once. V is TRBV7-3 and J is TRBJ2-1, with TRBD1 matching 7 bases. The germline CDR1 and CDR2 sequences are SGHTA and FQGTGA. This CDR3 spans 14 amino acids. V gave up 2 bases and J gave up 2 bases; unmatched junction bases: 0. In DNA form, the CDR3 reads TGTGCCAGCAGCTTACAGGGGGCCTACAATGAGCAGTTCTTC. Amino acid sequence: CASSLQGAYNEQFF.

The chain combines TRBV18 with TRBJ2-3, with D unresolved. CDR3 length equals 13 residues. CDR1 is KGHSH and CDR2 is LQKENI in the germline V gene. The germline V and J ends were trimmed by 2 bases and 3 bases, with 6 bases remaining between them. Here the CDR3 reads CASSPSVTDTQYF. CDR3 DNA sequence: TGTGCCAGCTCACCATCAGTGACAGATACGCAGTATTTT.

The J gene is TRBJ1-2, the V gene TRBV5-8, with D tentatively TRBD1 (5 bases). In germline, CDR1 is SGHTS, CDR2 YDEGEE. V lost 4 bases to trimming and J lost 1 base, with 14 bases between them. The CDR3 contains 15 residues. The CDR3 sequence: CASSLLTALNYGYTF. The CDR3 region has the DNA TGTGCCAGCAGCCTTTTGACAGCGCTTAACTATGGCTACACCTTC.

The chain is built from TRBV27 and TRBJ1-4; D might be TRBD1 (5 bases). The CDR3 has 15 amino acids. V was trimmed by 3 bases and J by 8 bases, leaving 16 bases between them. CDR1 and CDR2 (germline): MNHEY, SMNVEV (reference sequence). The chain's CDR3 is CASSFSSDIREKLFF. CDR3 bases: TGTGCCAGCAGTTTCTCCTCGGACATCCGAGAAAAACTGTTTTTT.

DNA of the CDR3: TGCGCCAGCAGCAAGACAGGGGAGGGCAATCAGCCCCAGCATTTT. Amino acids: CASSKTGEGNQPQHF. The chain employs TRBV5-1 and TRBJ1-5; 8 bases line up with TRBD1. The CDR3 is 15 amino acids. Losses at the gene ends were 4 bases for V and 2 bases for J; bases not matched to a gene: 5. Germline V gene lookup returns CDR1 SGHRS and CDR2 YFSETQ. Full variable domain (outside the CDR3, taken from reference TRBV5-1 and TRBJ1-5): KAGVTQTPRYLIKTRGQQVTLSCSPISGHRSVSWYQQTPGQGLQFLFEYFSETQRNKGNFPGRFSGRQFSNSRSEMNVSTLELGDSALYLCASSKTGEGNQPQHFGDGTRLSIL.

The gene calls are TRBV3-1 (or the pseudogene TRBV3-2) and TRBJ2-1; weak D call: TRBD1 (5 bases). From germline, CDR1 is LGHDT and CDR2 YNNKEL (reference sequence). The germline V and J ends were trimmed by 6 bases and 8 bases, with 20 bases remaining between them. This CDR3 is 15 amino acids long. CDR3 nucleotides: TGTGCCAGCAGTCAACAGGCGATTCCGAGCCATGAGCAGTTCTTC. Translated, it gives CASSQQAIPSHEQFF.

This chain joins TRBV7-3 and TRBJ2-7, with 9 nucleotides matching TRBD2. The V gene end was trimmed by 5 bases and the J gene end by 6 bases; junction bases not matched to a gene: 11. The CDR3 loop spans 15 amino acids. Germline V gene lookup returns CDR1 SGHTA and CDR2 FQGTGA. CDR3 region: CASSPSGVGGGEQYF. The DNA of the CDR3 is TGTGCCAGCAGCCCTAGCGGGGTAGGGGGTGGCGAGCAGTACTTC. Together with reference TRBV7-3 and TRBJ2-7, the CDR3 gives the full variable domain: GAGVSQTPSNKVTEKGKYVELRCDPISGHTALYWYRQSLGQGPEFLIYFQGTGAADDSGLPNDRFFAVRPEGSVSTLKIQRTERGDSAVYLCASSPSGVGGGEQYFGPGTRLTVT.

V is TRBV5-6 and J is TRBJ2-3; 7 bases map to TRBD1. The CDR3 sequence is 15 residues long. Germline CDR1 and CDR2: SGHDT and YYEEEE. J gave up 3 bases and V 5 bases, and 9 bases lay outside the gene matches. The chain's CDR3 is CASSDPGGETDTQYF. CDR3 nucleotide sequence: TGTGCCAGCAGTGACCCAGGGGGAGAGACAGATACGCAGTATTTT.

The genes are TRBV7-3 and TRBJ1-1; 10 nucleotides align to TRBD1. The CDR3 has 14 residues. The V segment lost 5 bases and the J segment 7 bases; nucleotides outside the gene matches: 7. Germline V gene data show CDR1 as SGHTA and CDR2 as FQGTGA. The CDR3 DNA follows: TGTGCCAGCAGCACTCGACAGGGGGCGAGTGAAGCTTTCTTT. Translation gives CASSTRQGASEAFF.